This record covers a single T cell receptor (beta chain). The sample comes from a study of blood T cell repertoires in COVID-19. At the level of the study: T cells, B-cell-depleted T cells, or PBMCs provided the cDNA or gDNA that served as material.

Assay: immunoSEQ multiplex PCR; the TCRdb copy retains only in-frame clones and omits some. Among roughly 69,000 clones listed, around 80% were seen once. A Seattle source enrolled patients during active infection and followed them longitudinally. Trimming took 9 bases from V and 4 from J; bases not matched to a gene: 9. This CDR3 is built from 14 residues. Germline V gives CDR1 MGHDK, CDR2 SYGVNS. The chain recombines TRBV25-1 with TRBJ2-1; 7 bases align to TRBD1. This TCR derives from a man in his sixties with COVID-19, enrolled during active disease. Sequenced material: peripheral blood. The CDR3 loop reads CASQPGQKYNEQFF. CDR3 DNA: TGTGCCAGTCAACCGGGACAGAAGTACAATGAGCAGTTCTTC.